This T cell receptor (beta chain) originates from a study of blood T cell repertoires in COVID-19. Across the study: PBMCs, B-cell-depleted T cells, or T cells were the source of the cDNA or gDNA that made up the material.

This clone showed up just a few times. The CDR3 runs to 17 residues. Trimming took 0 bases from V and 0 from J, leaving 15 bases between them. Germline CDR1 is SGHRS and CDR2 is YFSETQ. Original methodology: From reference gene primer amplification, estimates of nucleated cell counts were derived. Here immunoSEQ multiplex PCR was the method, and the copy in TCRdb shows in-frame clones only, minus some. The DNA was the basis for D and trimming; V, J and clone size are from that table. The sample includes 300,000 to 450,000 clones, 85% of them seen just once. The rearrangement joins TRBV5-1 to TRBJ1-2; maybe TRBD1 (6 bases). Sequencing was carried out using peripheral blood. The receptor's source is a woman aged 18-29 years with acute or convalescent COVID-19. The CDR3 is CASSLDYRGGPNYGYTF. CDR3 DNA: TGCGCCAGCAGCTTGGATTATCGCGGGGGCCCTAACTATGGCTACACCTTC.